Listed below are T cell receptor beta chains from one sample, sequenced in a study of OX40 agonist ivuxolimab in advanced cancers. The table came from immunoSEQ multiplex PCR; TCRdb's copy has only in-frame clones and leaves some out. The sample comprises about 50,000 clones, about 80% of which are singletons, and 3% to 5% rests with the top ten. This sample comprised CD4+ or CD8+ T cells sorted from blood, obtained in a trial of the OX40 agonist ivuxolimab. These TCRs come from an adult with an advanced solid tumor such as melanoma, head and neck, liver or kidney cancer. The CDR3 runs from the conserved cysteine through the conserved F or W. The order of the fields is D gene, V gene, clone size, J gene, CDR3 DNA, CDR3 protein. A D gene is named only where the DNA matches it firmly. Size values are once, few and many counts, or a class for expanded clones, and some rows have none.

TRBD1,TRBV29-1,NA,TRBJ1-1,TGCAGCGTTGTATGGGCAGACAGGGTAAACACTGAAGCTTTCTTT,CSVVWADRVNTEAFF
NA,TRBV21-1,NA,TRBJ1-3,TGTGCCAGCAGCAACACTTTTGGAAACACCATATATTTT,CASSNTFGNTIYF
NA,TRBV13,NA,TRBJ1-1,TGTGCCAGCAGCTTAGGCCTAAGCAGGGGCACTGAAGCTTTCTTT,CASSLGLSRGTEAFF
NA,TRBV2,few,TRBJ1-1,TGTGCCAGCAGTGGGGAGGGGAACACTGAAGCTTTCTTT,CASSGEGNTEAFF
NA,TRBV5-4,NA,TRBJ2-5,TGTGCCAGCAGCTTGGACAGGGCAGAGACCCAGTACTTC,CASSLDRAETQYF
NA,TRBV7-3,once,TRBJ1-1,TGTGCCAGCAGTCCCGTAGGGGTCAGTGAAGCTTTCTTT,CASSPVGVSEAFF
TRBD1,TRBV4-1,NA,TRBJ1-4,TGCGCCAGCAGCCTTGGGCCGGGACAGTCCTACGAAAAACTGTTTTTT,CASSLGPGQSYEKLFF
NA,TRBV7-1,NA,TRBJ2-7,TGTGCCAGCAGCAGAGAGTTAGGTGGCGAGCAGTACTTC,CASSRELGGEQYF
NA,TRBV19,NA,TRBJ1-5,TGTGCCAGTAGTAAAAAACGCAATCAGCCCCAGCATTTT,CASSKKRNQPQHF
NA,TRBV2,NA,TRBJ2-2,TGTGCCAGCAGTTCACAGGGACCCGCGAACACCGGGGAGCTGTTTTTT,CASSSQGPANTGELFF
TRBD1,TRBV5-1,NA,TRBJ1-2,TGCGCCAGCAGCTCCGACAGGGACTATGGCTACACCTTC,CASSSDRDYGYTF
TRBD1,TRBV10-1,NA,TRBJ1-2,TGCGCCAGCCACTCGGCAGGGGGATTTAACTATGGCTACACCTTC,CASHSAGGFNYGYTF
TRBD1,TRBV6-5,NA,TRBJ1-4,TGTGCCAGCAGCTACGGGACAGTTAATGAAAAACTGTTTTTT,CASSYGTVNEKLFF
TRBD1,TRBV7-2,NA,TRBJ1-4,TGTGCCAGCAGTTTGGGACAGGCGACAACTAATGAAAAACTGTTTTTT,CASSLGQATTNEKLFF
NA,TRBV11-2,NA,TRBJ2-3,TGTGCCAGCAGCTTCGGTGGAACCAGGGCAACAGATACGCAGTATTTT,CASSFGGTRATDTQYF
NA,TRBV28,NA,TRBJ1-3,TGTGCCAGCAGTTTGTCCGAACCGTCATCTTTCTCTGGAAACACCATATATTTT,CASSLSEPSSFSGNTIYF
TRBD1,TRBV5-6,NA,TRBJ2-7,TGTGCCAGCAGGTTCTCGGACAGGGAGCGGAAGCAGTACTTC,CASRFSDRERKQYF
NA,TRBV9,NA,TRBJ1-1,TGTGCCAGCAGCGGAACCTTAGGACGGCGAAACACTGAAGCTTTCTTT,CASSGTLGRRNTEAFF
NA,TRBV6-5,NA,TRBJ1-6,TGTGCCAGCAGGACCGCAGGAGCCAATAATTCACCCCTCCACTTT,CASRTAGANNSPLHF
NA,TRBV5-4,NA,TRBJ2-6,TGTGCCAGCACCACCAAACAAAGGGGCAGCTCTGGGGCCAACGTCCTGACTTTC,CASTTKQRGSSGANVLTF